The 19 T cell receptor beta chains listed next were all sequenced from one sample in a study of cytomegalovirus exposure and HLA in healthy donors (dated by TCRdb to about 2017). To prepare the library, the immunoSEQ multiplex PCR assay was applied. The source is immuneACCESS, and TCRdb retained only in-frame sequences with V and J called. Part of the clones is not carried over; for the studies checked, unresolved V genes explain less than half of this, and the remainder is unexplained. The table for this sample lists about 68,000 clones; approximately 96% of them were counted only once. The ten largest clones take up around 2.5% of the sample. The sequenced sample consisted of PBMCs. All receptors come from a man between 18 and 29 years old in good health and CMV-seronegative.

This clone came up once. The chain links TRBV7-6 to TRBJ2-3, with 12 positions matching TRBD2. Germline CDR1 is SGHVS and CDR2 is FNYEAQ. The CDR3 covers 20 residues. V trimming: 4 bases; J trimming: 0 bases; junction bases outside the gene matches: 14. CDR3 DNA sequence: TGTGCCAGCAGCTCCCGGACTAGCGGGACAAAACTTACTAGCACAGATACGCAGTATTTT. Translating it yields CASSSRTSGTKLTSTDTQYF.

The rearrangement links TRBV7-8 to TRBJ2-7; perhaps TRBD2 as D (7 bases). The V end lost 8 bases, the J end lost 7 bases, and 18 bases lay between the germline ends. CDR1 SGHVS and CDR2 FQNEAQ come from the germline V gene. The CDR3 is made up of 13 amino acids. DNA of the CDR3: TGTGCCAGCGGTTCGAGGGGGGGGGAAGAGCAGTACTTC. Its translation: CASGSRGGEEQYF.

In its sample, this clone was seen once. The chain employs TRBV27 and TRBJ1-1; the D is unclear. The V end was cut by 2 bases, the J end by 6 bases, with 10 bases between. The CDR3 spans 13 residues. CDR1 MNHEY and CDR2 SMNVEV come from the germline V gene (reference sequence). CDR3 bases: TGTGCCAGCAGTTTACAGGAAGGCTCTGAAGCTTTCTTT. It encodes CASSLQEGSEAFF.

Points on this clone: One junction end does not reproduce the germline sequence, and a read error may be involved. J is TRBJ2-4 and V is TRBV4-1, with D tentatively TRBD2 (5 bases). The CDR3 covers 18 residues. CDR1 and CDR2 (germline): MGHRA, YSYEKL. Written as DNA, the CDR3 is TGCGCCAGCAGCAAAGAACCCAGGACCGGACTAGCCAAAAACATTCAGTACTTC. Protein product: CASSKEPRTGLAKNIQYF.

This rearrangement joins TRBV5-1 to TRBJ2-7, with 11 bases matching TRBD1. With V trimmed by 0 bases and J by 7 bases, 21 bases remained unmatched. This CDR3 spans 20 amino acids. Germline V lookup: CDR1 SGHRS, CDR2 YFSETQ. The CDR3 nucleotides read TGCGCCAGCAGCTTGGATTCCAGGGGACGGAGAGGACAGGGGGCTGGGGAGCAGTACTTC. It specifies CASSLDSRGRRGQGAGEQYF.

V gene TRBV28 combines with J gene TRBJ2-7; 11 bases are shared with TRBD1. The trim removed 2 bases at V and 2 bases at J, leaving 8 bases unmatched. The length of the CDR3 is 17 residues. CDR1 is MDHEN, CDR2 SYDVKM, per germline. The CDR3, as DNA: TGTGCCAGCAGTTTACCGTCCCGGGACAGGGGGGCCTACGAGCAGTACTTC. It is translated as CASSLPSRDRGAYEQYF.

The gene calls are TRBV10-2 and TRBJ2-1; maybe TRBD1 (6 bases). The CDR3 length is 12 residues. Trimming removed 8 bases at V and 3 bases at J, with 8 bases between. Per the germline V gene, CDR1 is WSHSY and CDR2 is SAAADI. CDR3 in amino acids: CASVDSYNEQFF. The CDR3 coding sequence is TGCGCCAGCGTGGACAGCTACAATGAGCAGTTCTTC.

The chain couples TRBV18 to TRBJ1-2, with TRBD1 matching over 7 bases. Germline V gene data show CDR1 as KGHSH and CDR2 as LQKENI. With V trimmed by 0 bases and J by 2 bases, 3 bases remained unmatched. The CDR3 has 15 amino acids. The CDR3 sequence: CASSPPGTVNYGYTF. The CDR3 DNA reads TGTGCCAGCTCACCACCCGGGACAGTAAACTATGGCTACACCTTC. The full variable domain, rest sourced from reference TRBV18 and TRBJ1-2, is NAGVMQNPRHLVRRRGQEARLRCSPMKGHSHVYWYRQLPEEGLKFMVYLQKENIIDESGMPKERFSAEFPKEGPSILRIQQVVRGDSAAYFCASSPPGTVNYGYTFGSGTRLTVV.

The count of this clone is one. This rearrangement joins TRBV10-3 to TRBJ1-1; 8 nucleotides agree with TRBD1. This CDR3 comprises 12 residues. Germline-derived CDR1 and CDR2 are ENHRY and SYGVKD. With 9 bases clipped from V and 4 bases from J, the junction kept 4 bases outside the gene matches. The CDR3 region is CAIQGGGTEAFF. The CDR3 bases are TGTGCCATACAGGGGGGAGGCACTGAAGCTTTCTTT.

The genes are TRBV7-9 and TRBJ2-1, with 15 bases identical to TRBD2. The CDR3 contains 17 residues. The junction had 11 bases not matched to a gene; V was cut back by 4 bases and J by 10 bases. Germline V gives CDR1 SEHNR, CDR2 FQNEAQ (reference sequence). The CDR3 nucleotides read TGTGCCAGCAGCTGGGTACCGGGACTAGCGGGAGGTCGGGAGCAGTTCTTC. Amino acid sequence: CASSWVPGLAGGREQFF.

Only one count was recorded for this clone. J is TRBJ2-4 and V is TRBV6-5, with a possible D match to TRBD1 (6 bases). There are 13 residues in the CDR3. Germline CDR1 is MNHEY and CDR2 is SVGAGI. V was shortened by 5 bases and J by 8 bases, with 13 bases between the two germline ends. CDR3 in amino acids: CASSEGGVYIQYF. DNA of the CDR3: TGTGCCAGCAGTGAAGGGGGTGTCTACATTCAGTACTTC.

The CDR3 protein is CASSLIGTEAFF. The DNA for the CDR3 is TGCGCCAGCAGCTTGATCGGGACTGAAGCTTTCTTT. V usage is TRBV5-1 and J usage is TRBJ1-1; no reliable D call. Germline V lookup: CDR1 SGHRS, CDR2 YFSETQ. This CDR3 has 12 residues. V shed 1 base and J shed 5 bases, with 6 bases lying between them.

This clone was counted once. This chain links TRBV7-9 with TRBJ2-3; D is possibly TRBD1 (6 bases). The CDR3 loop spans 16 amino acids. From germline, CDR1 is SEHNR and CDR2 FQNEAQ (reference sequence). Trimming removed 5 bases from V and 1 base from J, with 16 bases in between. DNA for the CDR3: TGTGCCAGCAGCATCTACAGGGAGCGCGGCACAGATACGCAGTATTTT. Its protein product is CASSIYRERGTDTQYF.

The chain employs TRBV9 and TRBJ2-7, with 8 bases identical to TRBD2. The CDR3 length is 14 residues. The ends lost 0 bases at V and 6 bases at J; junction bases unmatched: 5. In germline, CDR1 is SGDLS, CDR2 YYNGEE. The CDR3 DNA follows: TGTGCCAGCAGCGTAGGTAGCGGGATGGTCGAGCAGTACTTC. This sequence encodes CASSVGSGMVEQYF.

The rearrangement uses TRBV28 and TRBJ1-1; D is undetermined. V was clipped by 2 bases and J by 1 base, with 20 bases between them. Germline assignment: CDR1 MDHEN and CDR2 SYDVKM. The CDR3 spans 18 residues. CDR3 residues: CASSLPARYHPENTEAFF. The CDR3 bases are TGTGCCAGCAGTTTACCCGCCAGGTACCACCCTGAGAACACTGAAGCTTTCTTT.

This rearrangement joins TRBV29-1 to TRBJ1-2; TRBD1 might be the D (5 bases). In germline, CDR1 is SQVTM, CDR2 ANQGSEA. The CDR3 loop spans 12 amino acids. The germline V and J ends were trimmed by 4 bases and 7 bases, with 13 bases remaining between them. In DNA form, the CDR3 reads TGCAGCGTTGGGGGCCAGAACCTTGGCTACACCTTC. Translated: CSVGGQNLGYTF.

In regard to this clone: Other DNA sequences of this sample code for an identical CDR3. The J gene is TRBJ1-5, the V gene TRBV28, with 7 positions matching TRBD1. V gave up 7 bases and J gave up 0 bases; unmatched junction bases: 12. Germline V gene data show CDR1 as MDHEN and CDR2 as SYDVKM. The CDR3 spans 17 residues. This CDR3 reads CASTDLDRALSNQPQHF. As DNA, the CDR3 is TGTGCCAGCACTGACCTTGACAGGGCCCTTAGCAATCAGCCCCAGCATTTT.

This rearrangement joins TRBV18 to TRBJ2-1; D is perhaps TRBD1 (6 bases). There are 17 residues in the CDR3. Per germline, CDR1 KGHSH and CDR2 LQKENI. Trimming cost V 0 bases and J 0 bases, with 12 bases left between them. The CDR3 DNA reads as TGTGCCAGCTCACCACCTGTCACAGGGAACTCCTACAATGAGCAGTTCTTC. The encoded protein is CASSPPVTGNSYNEQFF.

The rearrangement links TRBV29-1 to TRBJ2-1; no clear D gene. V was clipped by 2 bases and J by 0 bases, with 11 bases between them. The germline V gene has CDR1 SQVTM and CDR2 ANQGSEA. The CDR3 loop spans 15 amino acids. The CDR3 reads CSVEKRGSSYNEQFF. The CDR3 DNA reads TGCAGCGTTGAAAAGCGAGGCAGCTCCTACAATGAGCAGTTCTTC.